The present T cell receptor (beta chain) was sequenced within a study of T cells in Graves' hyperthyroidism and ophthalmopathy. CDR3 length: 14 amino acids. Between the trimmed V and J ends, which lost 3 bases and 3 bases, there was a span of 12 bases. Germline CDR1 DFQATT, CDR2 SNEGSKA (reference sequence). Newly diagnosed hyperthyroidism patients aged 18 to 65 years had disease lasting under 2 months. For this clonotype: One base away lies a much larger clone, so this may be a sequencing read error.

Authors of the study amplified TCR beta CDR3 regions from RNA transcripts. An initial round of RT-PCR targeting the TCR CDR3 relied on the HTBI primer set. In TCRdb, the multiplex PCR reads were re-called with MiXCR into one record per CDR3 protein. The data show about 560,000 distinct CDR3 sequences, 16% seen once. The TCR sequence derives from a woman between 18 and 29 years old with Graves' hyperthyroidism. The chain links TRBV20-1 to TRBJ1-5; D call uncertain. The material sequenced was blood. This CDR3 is CSASLSVDNQPQHF. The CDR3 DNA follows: TGCAGTGCTAGTCTATCGGTGGACAATCAGCCCCAGCATTTT.